Each of the 13 T cell receptor beta chains below was sequenced from the same sample in a study of PD-1 blockade in classical Hodgkin lymphoma. Noted time point: cycle 4 day 1 (C4D1), after around six weeks of nivolumab. Brentuximab vedotin exposure varied among the patients, all of whom had relapsed after autologous stem cell transplantation. Clones were read by immunoSEQ multiplex PCR, and TCRdb kept only the in-frame ones, dropping some. The profile shows about 33,000 clones, approximately 65% of them singletons. Sequencing used peripheral blood mononuclear cells (PBMCs), obtained before the fourth cycle of nivolumab. These receptors all come from a human donor with classical Hodgkin lymphoma.

This clone has only one observation. This rearrangement joins TRBV28 to TRBJ2-2; 7 nucleotides agree with TRBD1. This CDR3 has 14 amino acids. J lost 4 bases, V lost 4 bases, and 3 bases had no gene match. Germline V lookup: CDR1 MDHEN, CDR2 SYDVKM. In nucleotides, the CDR3 is TGTGCCAGCAGTTCTAGGGGGCGCACCGGGGAGCTGTTTTTT. This translates into CASSSRGRTGELFF.

The chain is built from TRBV7-3 and TRBJ1-2, with D uncertain. The germline V and J ends were trimmed by 2 bases and 6 bases, with 10 bases remaining between them. The CDR3 has 13 residues. Germline V gives CDR1 SGHTA, CDR2 FQGTGA. DNA for the CDR3: TGTGCCAGCAGCTTAGGCCCGGGCGATGGCTACACCTTC. Amino acids: CASSLGPGDGYTF.

This rearrangement joins TRBV19 to TRBJ1-6; D unclear. Between the trimmed V and J ends, which lost 7 bases and 0 bases, there was a span of 7 bases. Germline V gene data show CDR1 as LNHDA and CDR2 as SQIVND (reference sequence). The CDR3 length is 14 residues. Written as DNA, the CDR3 is TGTGCCAGTAAACCCGGCTCCTATAATTCACCCCTCCACTTT. Amino acid sequence: CASKPGSYNSPLHF. The full variable domain, its missing parts supplied by reference TRBV19 and TRBJ1-6, is DGGITQSPKYLFRKEGQNVTLSCEQNLNHDAMYWYRQDPGQGLRLIYYSQIVNDFQKGDIAEGYSVSREKKESFPLTVTSAQKNPTAFYLCASKPGSYNSPLHFGNGTRLTVT.

Only one count was recorded for this clone. The rearrangement uses TRBV13 and TRBJ2-5; D gene ambiguous. The CDR3 runs 14 residues. CDR1 is PRHDT, CDR2 FYEKMQ, per germline (reference sequence). The V end was cut by 5 bases, the J end by 3 bases, with 13 bases between. CDR3 loop: CASSAIGIEETQYF. The CDR3 DNA sequence: TGTGCCAGCAGCGCCATAGGTATAGAAGAGACCCAGTACTTC.

The V and J genes are TRBV9 and TRBJ2-3; 7 bases line up with TRBD2. Trimming took 0 bases from V and 2 from J; bases not matched to a gene: 6. The germline gives CDR1 SGDLS, CDR2 YYNGEE. This CDR3 has 16 residues. CDR3 amino acids: CASSVGGGTFTDTQYF. The CDR3 bases are TGTGCCAGCAGCGTAGGGGGAGGGACTTTCACAGATACGCAGTATTTT. The whole variable domain, remainder taken from reference TRBV9 and TRBJ2-3, is DSGVTQTPKHLITATGQRVTLRCSPRSGDLSVYWYQQSLDQGLQFLIQYYNGEERAKGNILERFSAQQFPDLHSELNLSSLELGDSALYFCASSVGGGTFTDTQYFGPGTRLTVL.

The rearrangement joins TRBV4-3 to TRBJ2-5; 14 bases agree with TRBD2. Trimming took 4 bases from V and 5 from J; bases not matched to a gene: 12. Per germline, CDR1 LGHNA and CDR2 YSLEER. This CDR3 contains 18 residues. For the CDR3, the DNA is TGCGCCAGCAGCCCGGGACTAGCGGGGGCGACCGCAGGGGAGACCCAGTACTTC. The encoded protein is CASSPGLAGATAGETQYF.

The chain is built from TRBV29-1 and TRBJ2-3; TRBD1 might be the D (6 bases). CDR3 size: 12 residues. Germline CDR1 SQVTM, CDR2 ANQGSEA. The V end lost 6 bases, the J end lost 4 bases, and 11 bases lay between the germline ends. This CDR3 is CSVDTGPDTQYF. CDR3 coding DNA: TGCAGCGTCGACACAGGGCCAGATACGCAGTATTTT.

The rearrangement uses TRBV7-9 and TRBJ2-3; 9 nucleotides match TRBD2. Germline CDR1 is SEHNR and CDR2 is FQNEAQ (reference sequence). This CDR3 comprises 16 residues. V trimming: 2 bases; J trimming: 2 bases; junction bases outside the gene matches: 5. DNA of the CDR3: TGTGCCAGCAGCTTACCAGCGGGAGGCCCCACAGATACGCAGTATTTT. Translating it yields CASSLPAGGPTDTQYF.

The chain is built from TRBV28 and TRBJ1-2; D remains ambiguous. The CDR3 is made up of 13 amino acids. Germline values: CDR1 MDHEN, CDR2 SYDVKM. V was cut by 8 bases and J by 5 bases, with 15 bases left in between. Written as DNA, the CDR3 is TGTGCCAGCCTCTCCAGATCTTTATATGGCTACACCTTC. Protein product: CASLSRSLYGYTF.

V is TRBV27 and J is TRBJ2-1; 9 bases map to TRBD1. CDR3 length: 19 amino acids. The J segment lost 1 base and the V segment lost 10 bases, leaving 20 bases of the junction unmatched. Germline V lookup: CDR1 MNHEY, CDR2 SMNVEV (reference sequence). In DNA form, the CDR3 reads TGTGCCACCGTCGGACGCAGGACAGGGGCGTTATTGTCCTACAATGAGCAGTTCTTC. Amino acids: CATVGRRTGALLSYNEQFF.

This clone appeared a single time. The rearrangement joins TRBV5-6 to TRBJ1-2; 9 bases fit TRBD1. The length of the CDR3 is 14 residues. The J segment lost 9 bases and the V segment lost 4 bases, leaving 10 bases of the junction unmatched. Germline CDR1 SGHDT, CDR2 YYEEEE. CDR3 sequence reads: CASSRYGQGNRYTF. The CDR3 bases are TGTGCCAGCAGCCGATATGGACAGGGGAACCGCTACACCTTC.

The rearrangement links TRBV28 to TRBJ2-7; either TRBD1 or TRBD2 may supply D (5 bases each). Germline V gene lookup returns CDR1 MDHEN and CDR2 SYDVKM. V was shortened by 2 bases and J by 9 bases, with 11 bases between the two germline ends. This CDR3 spans 12 amino acids. The CDR3 region is CASSLGGRGQYF. The DNA of the CDR3 is TGTGCCAGCAGTTTAGGGGGAAGGGGGCAGTACTTC.

The rearrangement joins TRBV4-3 to TRBJ1-2; 8 bases map to TRBD1. V was clipped by 3 bases and J by 6 bases; unmatched bases: 6. The CDR3 spans 14 residues. Germline CDR1 LGHNA, CDR2 YSLEER. The DNA for the CDR3 is TGCGCCAGCAGCCATACGGACAGGGTGGATGGCTACACCTTC. Protein product: CASSHTDRVDGYTF.